This TCR beta chain was captured in a study of blood T cell repertoires in COVID-19. Overall study context: Acute and convalescent COVID-19 samples came from the United States, Italy and Spain. T cells, B-cell-depleted T cells, or PBMCs supplied cDNA or gDNA.

In the authors' workflow: By means of reference gene primer amplification, nucleated cell counts were estimated. TCRdb's copy holds only in-frame clones and misses some; the assay was immunoSEQ multiplex PCR. The DNA was the basis for D and trimming; V, J and clone size are from that table. The data show about 68,000 clones, roughly 88% seen once. Germline V gives CDR1 SGHRS, CDR2 YFSETQ. Trimming at V came to 4 bases and at J to 2 bases, leaving 15 bases not matched to a gene. CDR3 length: 18 amino acids. The chain combines TRBV5-1 with TRBJ2-3; 8 bases match TRBD2. This receptor was taken from a man aged 25 to 40 with acute or convalescent COVID-19. The sequenced material came from peripheral blood. The CDR3 loop reads CASSPGLLAGGNTDTQYF. Written as DNA, the CDR3 is TGCGCCAGCAGCCCGGGACTGCTTGCGGGAGGTAACACAGATACGCAGTATTTT.